The 6 T cell receptor beta chains below all came from one sample that was sequenced in a study of shared clonotypes between healthy human individuals. Libraries were prepared by immunoSEQ multiplex PCR; TCRdb keeps only in-frame clonotypes and omits some of them. Here the sample spans over a million clones, approximately 80% being singletons. Input material: memory CD4+ T cells from PBMCs. This sample's subset: CD45RA-negative fraction. The receptors derive from a man in his late teens or twenties in good health. Some clones in this sample may be carry-over from other donors' samples.

V and J are TRBV5-1 and TRBJ1-1, with D unclear. The germline V gene has CDR1 SGHRS and CDR2 YFSETQ. The V gene lost 7 bases and the J gene lost 5 bases, with 15 bases spanning the gap. This CDR3 spans 13 amino acids. CDR3 nucleotide sequence: TGCGCCAGCGCCCTCGGGGTAGGTACTGAAGCTTTCTTT. It is translated as CASALGVGTEAFF.

The chain joins TRBV7-9 to TRBJ2-1; D is possibly TRBD2 (6 bases). The CDR3 spans 15 residues. Germline-derived CDR1 and CDR2 are SEHNR and FQNEAQ (reference sequence). The V end lost 5 bases, the J end lost 12 bases, and 23 bases lay between the germline ends. The CDR3: CASSPGGGKWHVQFF. The DNA of the CDR3 is TGTGCCAGCAGCCCCGGCGGCGGGAAATGGCATGTGCAGTTCTTC. Full variable domain (outside the CDR3, taken from reference TRBV7-9 and TRBJ2-1): DTGVSQNPRHKITKRGQNVTFRCDPISEHNRLYWYRQTLGQGPEFLTYFQNEAQLEKSRLLSDRFSAERPKGSFSTLEIQRTEQGDSAMYLCASSPGGGKWHVQFFGPGTRLTVL.

V and J are TRBV5-5 and TRBJ2-7; possible D gene TRBD2, 5 bases. The CDR3 totals 13 residues. V shed 3 bases and J shed 7 bases, with 14 bases lying between them. Germline V gene lookup returns CDR1 SGHKS and CDR2 YYEKEE (reference sequence). The CDR3 protein is CASSSFSGLEQYF. The DNA of the CDR3 is TGTGCCAGCAGCTCCTTCTCCGGACTTGAGCAGTACTTC.

This clone has only one observation. The V gene is TRBV2, the J gene TRBJ2-3; no clear D gene. Germline CDR1 and CDR2: SNHLY and FYNNEI. The CDR3 length is 14 residues. Trimming stripped 7 bases from V and 0 bases from J, with 11 bases between. In nucleotides, the CDR3 is TGTGCCAGCATACGAGCAGCGAGCACAGATACGCAGTATTTT. Translation: CASIRAASTDTQYF.

This chain links TRBV28 with TRBJ2-2, with D unresolved. CDR3 length: 13 amino acids. The V gene lost 2 bases and the J gene lost 6 bases, with 7 bases spanning the gap. Germline V CDR1 and CDR2: MDHEN, SYDVKM. The CDR3, as DNA: TGTGCCAGCAGTTTAATCGCAGCCGGGGAGCTGTTTTTT. Translated: CASSLIAAGELFF. Full variable domain (outside the CDR3, taken from reference TRBV28 and TRBJ2-2): DVKVTQSSRYLVKRTGEKVFLECVQDMDHENMFWYRQDPGLGLRLIYFSYDVKMKEKGDIPEGYSVSREKKERFSLILESASTNQTSMYLCASSLIAAGELFFGEGSRLTVL.

The chain is built from TRBV4-2 and TRBJ1-1; no definite D call. In germline, CDR1 is LGHNA, CDR2 YNFKEQ. The CDR3 totals 13 residues. Trimming cost V 5 bases and J 1 base, with 8 bases left between them. The CDR3 DNA is TGTGCCAGCAGCGAAATCGGGAACACTGAAGCTTTCTTT. Its protein is CASSEIGNTEAFF.